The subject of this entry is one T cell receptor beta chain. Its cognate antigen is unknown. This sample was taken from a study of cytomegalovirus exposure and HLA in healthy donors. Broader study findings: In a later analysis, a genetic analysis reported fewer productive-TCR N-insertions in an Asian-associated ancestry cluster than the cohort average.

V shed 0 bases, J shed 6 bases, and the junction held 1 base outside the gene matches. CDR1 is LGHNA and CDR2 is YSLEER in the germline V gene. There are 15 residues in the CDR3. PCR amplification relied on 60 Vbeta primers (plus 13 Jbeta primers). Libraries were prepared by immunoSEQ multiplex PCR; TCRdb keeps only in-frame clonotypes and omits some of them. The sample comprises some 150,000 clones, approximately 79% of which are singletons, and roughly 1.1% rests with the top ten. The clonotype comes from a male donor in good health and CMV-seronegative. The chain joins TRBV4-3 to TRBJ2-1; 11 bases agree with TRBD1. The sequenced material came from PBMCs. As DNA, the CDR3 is TGCGCCAGCAGCCAAGACGGGACAGGGGGCAATGAGCAGTTCTTC. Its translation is CASSQDGTGGNEQFF.